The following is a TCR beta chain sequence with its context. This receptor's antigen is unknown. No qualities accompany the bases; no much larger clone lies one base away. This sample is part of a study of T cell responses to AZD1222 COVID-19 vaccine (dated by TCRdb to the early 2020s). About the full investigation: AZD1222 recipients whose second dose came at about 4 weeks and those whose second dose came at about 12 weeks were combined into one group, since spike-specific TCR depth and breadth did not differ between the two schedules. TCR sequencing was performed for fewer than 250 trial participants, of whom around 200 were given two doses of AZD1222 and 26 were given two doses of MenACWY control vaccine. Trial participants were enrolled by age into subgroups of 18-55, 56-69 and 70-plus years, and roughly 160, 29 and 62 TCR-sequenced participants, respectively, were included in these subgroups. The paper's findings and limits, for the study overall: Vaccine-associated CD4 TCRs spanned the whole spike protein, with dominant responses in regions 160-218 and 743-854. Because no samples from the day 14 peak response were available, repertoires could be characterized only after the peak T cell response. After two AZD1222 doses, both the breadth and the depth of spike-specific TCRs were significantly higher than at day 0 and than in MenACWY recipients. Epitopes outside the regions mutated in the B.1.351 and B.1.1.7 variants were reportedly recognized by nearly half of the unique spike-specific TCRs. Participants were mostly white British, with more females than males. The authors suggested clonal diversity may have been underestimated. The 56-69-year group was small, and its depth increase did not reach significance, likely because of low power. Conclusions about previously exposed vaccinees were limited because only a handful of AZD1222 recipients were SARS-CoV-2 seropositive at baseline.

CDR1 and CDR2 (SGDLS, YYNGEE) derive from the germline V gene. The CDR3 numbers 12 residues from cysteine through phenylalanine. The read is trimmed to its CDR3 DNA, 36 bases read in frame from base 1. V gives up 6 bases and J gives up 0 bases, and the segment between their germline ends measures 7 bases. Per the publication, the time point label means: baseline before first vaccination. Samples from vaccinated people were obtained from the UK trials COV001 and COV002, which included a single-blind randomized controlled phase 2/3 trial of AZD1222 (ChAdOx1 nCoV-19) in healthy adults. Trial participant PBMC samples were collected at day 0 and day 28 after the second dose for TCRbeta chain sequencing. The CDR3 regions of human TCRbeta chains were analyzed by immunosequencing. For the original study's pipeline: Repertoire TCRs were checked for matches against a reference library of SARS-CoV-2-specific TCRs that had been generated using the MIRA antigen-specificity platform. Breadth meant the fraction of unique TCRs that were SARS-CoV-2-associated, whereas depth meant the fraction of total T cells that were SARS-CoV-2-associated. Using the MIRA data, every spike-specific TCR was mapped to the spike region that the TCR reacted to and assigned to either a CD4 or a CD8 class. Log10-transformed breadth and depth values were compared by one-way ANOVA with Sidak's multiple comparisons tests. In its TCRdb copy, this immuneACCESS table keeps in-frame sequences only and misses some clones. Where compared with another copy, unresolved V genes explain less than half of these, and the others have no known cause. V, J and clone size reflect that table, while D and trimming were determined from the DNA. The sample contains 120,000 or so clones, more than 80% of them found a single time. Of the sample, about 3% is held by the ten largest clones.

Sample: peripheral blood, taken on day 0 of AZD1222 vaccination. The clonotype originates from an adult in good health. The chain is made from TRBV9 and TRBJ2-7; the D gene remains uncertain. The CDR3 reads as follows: CASNTPSYEQYF. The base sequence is TGTGCCAGCAACACCCCCTCCTACGAGCAGTACTTC.